This T cell receptor beta chain was identified during a study of type 1 regulatory T cells. Only a few counts were recorded for this clonotype. Antigen unknown. One entry per CDR3 protein, called by TCRdb with MiXCR from the reads. The repertoire holds several thousand distinct CDR3 sequences, with 27% as singletons. The CDR3 is 13 residues long. The germline V gene encodes CDR1 GTSNPN and CDR2 SVGIG (reference sequence). The ends lost 2 bases at V and 7 bases at J; junction bases unmatched: 7. This sequence was found in a human donor in good health. The sequenced sample was cultured T cells, either the whole culture or a sorted T cell fraction (not recorded which). Subset indicated: Tr1-enriched cell product generated in vitro against host alloantigens. The chain couples TRBV30 to TRBJ2-7; 8 bases map to TRBD2. As DNA, the CDR3 is TGTGCCTGGAGTCGGAGCGGGAGAGAAGAGCAGTACTTC. Translation: CAWSRSGREEQYF.